The sequence of this T cell receptor (beta chain) was determined in a study of T cell responses to AZD1222 COVID-19 vaccine. Notes on this clone: The antigen is not known.

The assay was immunoSEQ multiplex PCR, and TCRdb's table has in-frame clones only and misses some. The data show some 120,000 clones, with more than 85% seen just once and 2.5% to 3% held by the top ten. V lost 3 bases to trimming and J lost 3 bases; unmatched junction nucleotides: 3. The CDR3 sequence is 14 residues long. Germline V lookup: CDR1 SGHVS, CDR2 FQNEAQ. Overall study findings and caveats: AZD1222 recipients seropositive at baseline numbered only five to seven.

The clonotype originates from an adult in good health. This material consisted of peripheral blood, taken on day 0 of AZD1222 vaccination. The rearrangement joins TRBV7-8 to TRBJ2-7; 9 nucleotides align to TRBD1. CDR3 sequence reads: CASSFRDRVYEQYF. The CDR3 region has the DNA TGTGCCAGCAGCTTTCGGGACAGGGTCTACGAGCAGTACTTC.